The rows below give T cell receptor beta chains drawn from one sample of a study of blood T cell repertoires in COVID-19. Produced via immunoSEQ multiplex PCR; TCRdb's table is partial and in-frame only. Among roughly 150,000 clones listed, roughly 93% were seen once. The source material was peripheral blood. The source is a man aged 18 to 29 with acute or convalescent COVID-19. Each CDR3 is given with its conserved first and last residue. The D gene is left open where the match is weak. The size field is filled for only some rows; it gives once, few, many or a size class.

clone size	J gene	V gene	D gene	CDR3 DNA	CDR3 protein
NA	TRBJ2-6	TRBV30	NA	TGTGCCTGGAGCGTCCCCCCTACTACCCCCTTCTCTGGGGCCAACGTCCTGACTTTC	CAWSVPPTTPFSGANVLTF
NA	TRBJ2-5	TRBV19	NA	TGTGCCACCGCAGGATTTCAAGAGACCCAGTACTTC	CATAGFQETQYF
NA	TRBJ2-7	TRBV10-1	TRBD2	TGCGCCAGCAGGGGACTAGCGGGGTGCTACGAGCAGTACTTC	CASRGLAGCYEQYF
NA	TRBJ1-1	TRBV2	NA	TGTGCCAGCAGTGAATGGGGCTTATCTAACACTGAAGCTTTCTTT	CASSEWGLSNTEAFF
once	TRBJ1-1	TRBV6-5	NA	TGTGCCAGCACCCTGTCCCGGAACACTGAAGCTTTCTTT	CASTLSRNTEAFF
once	TRBJ2-1	TRBV6-4	TRBD1	TGTGCCAGCAGTGACCCAGGGACAGGAGTCAATGAGCAGTTCTTC	CASSDPGTGVNEQFF
NA	TRBJ1-2	TRBV19	NA	TGTGCCAGTAGCCTAACAGGGTTGTCTAACTATGGCTACACCTTC	CASSLTGLSNYGYTF
NA	TRBJ2-2	TRBV24-1	NA	TGTGCCACCAGTGACCTAAGGGGGATTGGCGGGAGTGCATCCGGGGAGCTGTTTTTT	CATSDLRGIGGSASGELFF
few	TRBJ2-3	TRBV27	NA	TGTGCCAGCAGCCTAGCCCGGAGCACAGATACGCAGTATTTT	CASSLARSTDTQYF
once	TRBJ2-7	TRBV29-1	TRBD1	TGCAGCGGAATACAGGGGGATTTGTACGAGCAGTACTTC	CSGIQGDLYEQYF
NA	TRBJ2-2	TRBV6-8	TRBD1	TGTGCCAGCAGTTGGACAGGGCCCATGGAGGACGGGGAGCTGTTTTTT	CASSWTGPMEDGELFF
NA	TRBJ2-7	TRBV6-5	TRBD1	TGTGCCACCATGACAGGGGCCTACTACGAGCAGTACTTC	CATMTGAYYEQYF
NA	TRBJ2-5	TRBV5-1	TRBD2	TGCGCCAGCAGCTTGGTCCGCCTAGCGGGAGCCCCCCAACGAGAGACCCAGTACTTC	CASSLVRLAGAPQRETQYF
NA	TRBJ1-5	TRBV7-9	NA	TGTGCCAGCAGCCTTGAAGGGGGAGGGCAGCCCCAGCATTTT	CASSLEGGGQPQHF
NA	TRBJ1-5	TRBV19	NA	TGTGCCAGTAGCACCTCGGGAGGGGGTCAGCCCCAGCATTTT	CASSTSGGGQPQHF
NA	TRBJ1-2	TRBV7-2	NA	TGTGCCAGCGGGAGCGGGGCCTGGTATCGGTCCGGCTACACCTTC	CASGSGAWYRSGYTF
NA	TRBJ2-2	TRBV5-1	NA	TGCGCCAGCAGCTTCAGCGGCAGTGTGAACACCGGGGAGCTGTTTTTT	CASSFSGSVNTGELFF
few	TRBJ2-7	TRBV7-9	NA	TGTGCCAGCAGCTTAGCGGGGCTAGCGCGATACGAGCAGTACTTC	CASSLAGLARYEQYF
NA	TRBJ1-5	TRBV25-1	NA	TGTGCCAGCAGTGTTCAGGGTAGCAATCAGCCCCAGCATTTT	CASSVQGSNQPQHF
NA	TRBJ1-1	TRBV3-1/TRBV3-2	TRBD1	TGTGCCAGCAGCCCAGGGGGAGGCCCTGAAGCTTTCTTT	CASSPGGGPEAFF
NA	TRBJ1-1	TRBV5-1	NA	TGCGCCAGCCGCCAGGGCCCCACTATGAACACTGAAGCTTTCTTT	CASRQGPTMNTEAFF
NA	TRBJ2-1	TRBV27	TRBD2	TGTGCCAGCACCCGTGGAGGCGGGGGATACAATGAGCAGTTCTTC	CASTRGGGGYNEQFF
NA	TRBJ1-2	TRBV11-2	NA	TGTGCCAGCAGCTTGGGGGCCGACTATGGCTACACCTTC	CASSLGADYGYTF
NA	TRBJ2-7	TRBV18	NA	TGTGCCAGCTCGGTTGGGGGAGGTAACGAGCAGTACTTC	CASSVGGGNEQYF
NA	TRBJ2-7	TRBV14	NA	TGTGCCAGCAGCCAAGTTTCCGGGACTGAAGCCTACGAGCAGTACTTC	CASSQVSGTEAYEQYF
once	TRBJ1-5	TRBV12-5	TRBD1	TGTGCTAGTGCCAGAGGGGGCCATCAGCCCCAGCATTTT	CASARGGHQPQHF
NA	TRBJ1-1	TRBV3-1/TRBV3-2	NA	TGTGCCAGCACCCAGGGCGGGACCACTGAAGCTTTCTTT	CASTQGGTTEAFF
NA	TRBJ1-3	TRBV6-1	NA	TGTGCCAGCAGTGAGTACGACAGACAGACTGGAAACACCATATATTTT	CASSEYDRQTGNTIYF
NA	TRBJ1-2	TRBV3-1/TRBV3-2	TRBD1	TGTGCCAGCAGCCGCCTAATCCCCGGGACAGCTAACTATGGCTACACCTTC	CASSRLIPGTANYGYTF
NA	TRBJ2-3	TRBV3-1/TRBV3-2	NA	TGTGCCAGCAGCCAAGAGCAGGCCTTCGTTTTCACAGATACGCAGTATTTT	CASSQEQAFVFTDTQYF
NA	TRBJ1-4	TRBV19	TRBD1	TGTGCCAGTAGTATTCTACCGGGACAGGGAAATGAAAAACTGTTTTTT	CASSILPGQGNEKLFF
few	TRBJ2-1	TRBV5-1	TRBD2	TGCGCCAGCAGCACCTACCGGACTAGCGGCAATGAGCAGTTCTTC	CASSTYRTSGNEQFF
NA	TRBJ1-6	TRBV5-1	NA	TGCGCCAGCAGCTTGTCGGGCCGGGGGTCACCCCTCCACTTT	CASSLSGRGSPLHF
NA	TRBJ2-7	TRBV7-8	TRBD1	TGTGCCAGCAGCTTAGTAGGGACAGGGGACAACTACTTC	CASSLVGTGDNYF
NA	TRBJ2-5	TRBV19	NA	TGTGCCAGTAGTATCCCTGACACCCAAGAGACCCAGTACTTC	CASSIPDTQETQYF
once	TRBJ2-7	TRBV9	NA	TGTGCCAGCAGCCCGTTGGGGGCGGCTTCCTACGAGCAGTACTTC	CASSPLGAASYEQYF
NA	TRBJ2-1	TRBV21-1	NA	TGTGCCAGCAGCAGGGGGCTAGCTGCCTACAATGAGCAGTTCTTC	CASSRGLAAYNEQFF
NA	TRBJ2-7	TRBV7-2	TRBD1	TGTGCCAGCAGCTTATACAGGGGGATGGTCGAGCAGTACTTC	CASSLYRGMVEQYF
NA	TRBJ2-5	TRBV5-6	NA	TGTGCCAGCAGCCGGTCCTCGGGTGGGCAAGAGACCCAGTACTTC	CASSRSSGGQETQYF
NA	TRBJ2-1	TRBV11-2	NA	TGTGCCAGCAGCTTAGATCTTAGCGGCCCCAATGAGCAGTTCTTC	CASSLDLSGPNEQFF
NA	TRBJ2-1	TRBV7-9	TRBD2	TGTGCCAGCAGGTTAGGGACTAGCGGACAGTACAATGAGCAGTTCTTC	CASRLGTSGQYNEQFF
NA	TRBJ2-1	TRBV5-1	TRBD1	TGCGCCAGCAGCTTGGGGAGACAGGGGGCAGGGTACAATGAGCAGTTCTTC	CASSLGRQGAGYNEQFF
NA	TRBJ2-3	TRBV27	NA	TGTGCCAGCAGTTTAGCGAGAAGCACAGATACGCAGTATTTT	CASSLARSTDTQYF
NA	TRBJ2-5	TRBV18	NA	TGTGCCAGCTCACCCGGGGAGACCCAGTACTTC	CASSPGETQYF
NA	TRBJ1-2	TRBV7-9	NA	TGTGCCAGCAGCGAAGGGGAGGGATACCATGGCTACACCTTC	CASSEGEGYHGYTF
once	TRBJ2-6	TRBV2	TRBD2	TGTGCCCGCCGGGGGGGGGCTTCTGGGGCCAACGTCCTGACTTTC	CARRGGASGANVLTF
once	TRBJ2-2	TRBV15	NA	TGTGCCACCAGCAAACAGGGCGAGAACACCGGGGAGCTGTTTTTT	CATSKQGENTGELFF